One sample yielded the 27 T cell receptor beta chains listed below, sequenced in a study of blood T cell repertoires in COVID-19. The repertoire was sequenced with immunoSEQ multiplex PCR; TCRdb's copy has only in-frame clones and lacks some. The sample records about 250,000 clones, 80% to 90% being singletons. The sequenced sample consisted of PBMCs or T cells enriched from blood (not recorded which). The receptors stem from a woman between 50 and 59 years old who had been exposed to COVID-19.

This clone is labeled medium-sized. The V call is TRBV4-3, the J call TRBJ2-3; 14 bases match TRBD2. V lost 5 bases, J lost 5 bases, and 3 bases stayed unmatched. The CDR3 runs to 15 residues. Germline V CDR1 and CDR2: LGHNA, YSLEER. The CDR3 DNA is TGCGCCAGCAGCGGACTAGCGGGGGGAGAAGATACGCAGTATTTT. The encoded protein is CASSGLAGGEDTQYF.

This clone was seen only a few times. V usage is TRBV14 and J usage is TRBJ1-2; 7 bases map to TRBD1. Germline CDR1 and CDR2: SGHDN and FVKESK. The CDR3 has 15 residues. V shed 4 bases and J 2 bases; nucleotides not matched to a gene: 7. In DNA, the CDR3 is TGTGCCAGCAGCCCAGGAGGGGGCCGCAACTATGGCTACACCTTC. It codes for CASSPGGGRNYGYTF.

The genes are TRBV18 and TRBJ2-3; D is unclear. CDR1 is KGHSH and CDR2 is LQKENI in the germline V gene. This CDR3 has 12 residues. The V and J ends lost 5 bases and 5 bases respectively, with 8 bases between them. Written as DNA, the CDR3 is TGTGCCAGCTCAACGACTGAAGATACGCAGTATTTT. It specifies CASSTTEDTQYF.

The gene calls are TRBV5-6 and TRBJ1-1; maybe TRBD1 (6 bases). The CDR3 has 14 residues. V gave up 0 bases and J gave up 1 base, with 7 bases separating them. In germline, CDR1 is SGHDT, CDR2 YYEEEE. The CDR3 is CASSLARGNTEAFF. DNA for the CDR3: TGTGCCAGCAGCTTGGCCAGGGGGAACACTGAAGCTTTCTTT.

This sequence joins TRBV19 and TRBJ1-5; 7 bases fit TRBD1. The CDR3 runs 15 residues. CDR1 is LNHDA, CDR2 SQIVND, per germline (reference sequence). After removal of 8 bases from V and 2 bases from J, the junction contained 9 bases not matched to a gene. In DNA, the CDR3 is TGTGCCAGTCGATCCACGGGACAGCGCAATCAGCCCCAGCATTTT. Its protein is CASRSTGQRNQPQHF. The complete variable domain, with remaining parts taken from reference TRBV19 and TRBJ1-5, reads DGGITQSPKYLFRKEGQNVTLSCEQNLNHDAMYWYRQDPGQGLRLIYYSQIVNDFQKGDIAEGYSVSREKKESFPLTVTSAQKNPTAFYLCASRSTGQRNQPQHFGDGTRLSIL.

The chain combines TRBV28 with TRBJ1-1, with D uncertain. V lost 8 bases, J lost 1 base, and 11 bases lay in between. The CDR3 covers 13 residues. Germline CDR1 MDHEN, CDR2 SYDVKM. The CDR3 nucleotides read TGTGCCAGCTCCGGGGATTGGAACACTGAAGCTTTCTTT. This translates into CASSGDWNTEAFF.

This clone was recorded a few times. J is TRBJ2-2 and V is TRBV18; D might be TRBD1 (5 bases). The CDR3 runs 14 residues. Germline loops: CDR1 KGHSH, CDR2 LQKENI. Between the trimmed V and J ends, which lost 3 bases and 5 bases, there was a span of 10 bases. This chain's CDR3 is CASSPLQETGELFF. The CDR3 DNA is TGTGCCAGCTCACCTCTACAGGAGACCGGGGAGCTGTTTTTT.

The genes are TRBV27 and TRBJ1-2; maybe TRBD1 (5 bases). CDR1 MNHEY and CDR2 SMNVEV come from the germline V gene (reference sequence). The CDR3 has 14 residues. V lost 5 bases, J lost 8 bases, and 18 bases lay in between. The CDR3 nucleotides are TGTGCCAGCAGTCCCCTGGGGGGGAGAAGGGGCTACACCTTC. Its protein product is CASSPLGGRRGYTF.

The chain carries TRBV5-1 and TRBJ2-1, with D possibly matching TRBD2 (6 bases). The CDR3 runs to 14 residues. Trimming shortened V by 0 bases and J by 9 bases, and 13 bases separated the two germline ends. Per the germline V gene, CDR1 is SGHRS and CDR2 is YFSETQ. CDR3 amino acids: CASSLDLWGVEQFF. The CDR3 DNA reads as TGCGCCAGCAGCTTGGATCTTTGGGGGGTTGAGCAGTTCTTC.

The chain uses TRBV19 and TRBJ1-5; D is unresolved. The length of the CDR3 is 12 residues. Germline V gene sequence: CDR1 LNHDA, CDR2 SQIVND (reference sequence). Trimming took off 5 bases at V and 9 bases at J, with 11 bases between the two ends. This CDR3 reads CASSPGTGPQHF. Written as DNA, the CDR3 is TGTGCCAGTAGTCCCGGAACGGGGCCCCAGCATTTT.

V gene TRBV28 combines with J gene TRBJ1-2; TRBD1 matches 8 bases. J lost 4 bases, V lost 4 bases, and 11 bases had no gene match. The CDR3 consists of 16 residues. Germline values: CDR1 MDHEN, CDR2 SYDVKM. CDR3 sequence (DNA): TGTGCCAGCAGTTCCCCAGGGGGCCCGGCACTCTATGGCTACACCTTC. It codes for CASSSPGGPALYGYTF.

The chain uses TRBV11-2 and TRBJ2-6; 10 bases match TRBD1. V shed 5 bases and J 4 bases; nucleotides not matched to a gene: 8. CDR1 is SGHAT, CDR2 FQNNGV, per germline. The length of the CDR3 is 17 residues. The CDR3 nucleotides read TGTGCCAGCAGCCCTTGGGGGACAGGGGTCGGGGCCAACGTCCTGACTTTC. Translation: CASSPWGTGVGANVLTF. The full variable domain, in which reference TRBV11-2 and TRBJ2-6 provide the parts outside the CDR3, is EAGVAQSPRYKIIEKRQSVAFWCNPISGHATLYWYQQILGQGPKLLIQFQNNGVVDDSQLPKDRFSAERLKGVDSTLKIQPAKLEDSAVYLCASSPWGTGVGANVLTFGAGSRLTVL.

This chain joins TRBV28 and TRBJ1-2, with a weak D call TRBD1 (6 bases). CDR1 MDHEN and CDR2 SYDVKM come from the germline V gene. The length of the CDR3 is 16 residues. V was pared by 5 bases and J by 2 bases, with 18 bases between. The CDR3 here is CASSQSGQRRNYGYTF. CDR3 coding DNA: TGTGCCAGCAGTCAATCTGGACAGCGGAGAAACTATGGCTACACCTTC.

The chain links TRBV7-9 to TRBJ1-5, with TRBD1 matching over 11 bases. Germline-derived CDR1 and CDR2 are SEHNR and FQNEAQ (reference sequence). The CDR3 has 15 residues. With V trimmed by 5 bases and J by 4 bases, 4 bases remained unmatched. DNA of the CDR3: TGTGCCAGCAGCGCCGGGACAGGGGGAAATCAGCCCCAGCATTTT. Its translation: CASSAGTGGNQPQHF.

The V call is TRBV7-8, the J call TRBJ2-7; D uncertain. The CDR3 is 12 amino acids. In germline, CDR1 is SGHVS, CDR2 FQNEAQ. The V end was cut by 5 bases, the J end by 2 bases, with 7 bases between. This CDR3 is CASSPGPYEQYF. DNA of the CDR3: TGTGCCAGCAGCCCTGGGCCCTACGAGCAGTACTTC.

This clone has a single count. The chain recombines TRBV6-5 with TRBJ1-5; D perhaps matches TRBD1 (5 bases). CDR3 length: 15 residues. Between the trimmed V and J ends, which lost 5 bases and 2 bases, there was a span of 13 bases. Germline CDR1 reads MNHEY; CDR2 reads SVGAGI. CDR3 region: CASSLGGKGNQPQHF. The DNA of the CDR3 is TGTGCCAGCAGTCTGGGGGGAAAGGGCAATCAGCCCCAGCATTTT.

The rearrangement joins TRBV6-4 to TRBJ2-3; 9 bases map to TRBD1. This CDR3 contains 14 residues. Germline loops: CDR1 MRHNA, CDR2 SNTAGT. Losses at the gene ends were 5 bases for V and 5 bases for J; bases not matched to a gene: 5. DNA of the CDR3: TGTGCCAGCAGTCCCGACAGGGGGAGAGATACGCAGTATTTT. Its protein product is CASSPDRGRDTQYF.

The chain links TRBV9 to TRBJ1-6; maybe TRBD1 (6 bases). In germline, CDR1 is SGDLS, CDR2 YYNGEE. The CDR3 covers 14 residues. The germline V and J ends were trimmed by 3 bases and 4 bases, with 8 bases remaining between them. CDR3 in DNA: TGTGCCAGCAGCGAACAGGGTTATAATTCACCCCTCCACTTT. Residues: CASSEQGYNSPLHF. The full variable domain, its missing parts supplied by reference TRBV9 and TRBJ1-6, is DSGVTQTPKHLITATGQRVTLRCSPRSGDLSVYWYQQSLDQGLQFLIQYYNGEERAKGNILERFSAQQFPDLHSELNLSSLELGDSALYFCASSEQGYNSPLHFGNGTRLTVT.

The V call is TRBV7-8, the J call TRBJ1-1; D is unresolved. Germline V CDR1 and CDR2: SGHVS, FQNEAQ. The CDR3 contains 15 residues. V was cut by 2 bases and J by 5 bases, with 15 bases left in between. CDR3 amino acids: CASSLLPGLETEAFF. CDR3 DNA: TGTGCCAGCAGCTTACTACCCGGCCTGGAGACTGAAGCTTTCTTT.

This rearrangement joins TRBV6-6 to TRBJ1-2; D might be TRBD1 (6 bases). The CDR3 runs 14 residues. The germline V gene encodes CDR1 MNHNY and CDR2 SVGAGI (reference sequence). Trimming pared 6 bases from V and 5 bases from J, leaving 16 bases between. The CDR3 loop reads CASSTTGIGYGYTF. The CDR3 DNA reads TGTGCCAGCAGCACCACAGGGATTGGGTATGGCTACACCTTC.

Notes on this clone: The junction does not match germline at one end; this may be a read error. The chain is built from TRBV4-1 and TRBJ2-2, with TRBD2 identical over 8 bases. This CDR3 has 16 amino acids. Germline V gene data show CDR1 as MGHRA and CDR2 as YSYEKL. CDR3 in amino acids: CASSHPSGQNTWELFF. DNA for the CDR3: TGCGCCAGCAGCCACCCTAGCGGGCAGAACACCTGGGAGCTGTTTTTT.

The V gene is TRBV5-1, the J gene TRBJ2-6; weak D call: TRBD2 (5 bases). V dropped 3 bases and J dropped 0 bases, with 7 bases sitting between them. CDR1 is SGHRS and CDR2 is YFSETQ in the germline V gene. The CDR3 is made up of 15 amino acids. Here the CDR3 DNA reads TGCGCCAGCAGCTCAGAGGGCTCTGGGGCCAACGTCCTGACTTTC. Translated, it gives CASSSEGSGANVLTF.

The genes are TRBV4-1 and TRBJ2-3; TRBD2 aligns across 8 bases. The length of the CDR3 is 19 residues. Germline V gene data show CDR1 as MGHRA and CDR2 as YSYEKL. Unmatched junction bases numbered 12, after V lost 1 base and J lost 0 bases. The CDR3 protein is CASSQGRLAQFASTDTQYF. The CDR3 region has the DNA TGCGCCAGCAGCCAAGGACGACTAGCGCAATTCGCTAGCACAGATACGCAGTATTTT.

This clone has only a few counts. The genes are TRBV5-4 and TRBJ1-3, with 9 bases aligning to TRBD1. Germline V gene sequence: CDR1 SGHNT, CDR2 YYREEE (reference sequence). This CDR3 spans 17 amino acids. Germline trimming cut 3 bases from V and 4 bases from J; bases unmatched to any gene: 11. CDR3 in DNA: TGTGCCAGCAGCTCCAAGGGACAGGGTGTTGTAGGAAACACCATATATTTT. Translation: CASSSKGQGVVGNTIYF.

The chain uses TRBV11-2 and TRBJ1-4; 8 bases are a match to TRBD1. The ends lost 3 bases at V and 10 bases at J; junction bases unmatched: 7. Germline loops: CDR1 SGHAT, CDR2 FQNNGV. CDR3 length: 14 residues. DNA of the CDR3: TGTGCCAGCAGCTTGGACAGGGAACGGGCAAAACTGTTTTTT. Residues: CASSLDRERAKLFF.

About this clone itself: The same CDR3 can be traced to other DNA sequences in this sample. The CDR3 spells CASSLRGGSGNTIYF. CDR3 nucleotide sequence: TGTGCCAGCAGCTTGCGGGGGGGCTCTGGAAACACCATATATTTT. The chain couples TRBV5-6 to TRBJ1-3, with D possibly TRBD1 on 5 matching bases. Germline CDR1 is SGHDT and CDR2 is YYEEEE. Trimming pared 1 base from V and 0 bases from J, leaving 8 bases between. The CDR3 sequence is 15 residues long.

The V and J genes are TRBV6-1 and TRBJ1-1; D might be TRBD1 (6 bases). The CDR3 consists of 13 residues. The V gene lost 1 base and the J gene lost 10 bases, with 13 bases spanning the gap. Per the germline V gene, CDR1 is MNHNS and CDR2 is SASEGT. CDR3 bases: TGTGCCAGCAGTGAAGGCAGGGGCTATGGAGCTTTCTTT. It is translated as CASSEGRGYGAFF.